This record concerns one TCR beta chain sequence. Its target is unknown. The sample is drawn from a study of cytomegalovirus exposure and HLA in healthy donors. Background on the study: The study placed about 86% of its roughly 400 genotyped donors in the Caucasian-associated ancestry cluster. Study-level findings and limits: Presence/absence analyses rested on an assumption that sequencing depth was roughly uniform across donors. Rare sequences made up most TCRs, while some public TCRs were found in many donors.

The PCR made use of 60 Vbeta and 13 Jbeta primers. The data were produced by immunoSEQ multiplex PCR, yet TCRdb's version contains in-frame clones alone and is incomplete. The data hold about 110,000 clones, with 81% observed a single time. V lost 5 bases, J lost 0 bases, and 15 bases lay in between. Germline V gene data show CDR1 as SGHNT and CDR2 as YYREEE (reference sequence). The CDR3 contains 16 residues. This receptor was identified in a young woman in good health and CMV-seronegative. The sequenced sample was PBMCs. The gene calls are TRBV5-4 and TRBJ2-4, with D perhaps TRBD1 (7 bases). The CDR3 protein is CASSPRQGLAKNIQYF. As DNA, the CDR3 is TGTGCCAGCAGTCCGCGACAGGGACTAGCCAAAAACATTCAGTACTTC.